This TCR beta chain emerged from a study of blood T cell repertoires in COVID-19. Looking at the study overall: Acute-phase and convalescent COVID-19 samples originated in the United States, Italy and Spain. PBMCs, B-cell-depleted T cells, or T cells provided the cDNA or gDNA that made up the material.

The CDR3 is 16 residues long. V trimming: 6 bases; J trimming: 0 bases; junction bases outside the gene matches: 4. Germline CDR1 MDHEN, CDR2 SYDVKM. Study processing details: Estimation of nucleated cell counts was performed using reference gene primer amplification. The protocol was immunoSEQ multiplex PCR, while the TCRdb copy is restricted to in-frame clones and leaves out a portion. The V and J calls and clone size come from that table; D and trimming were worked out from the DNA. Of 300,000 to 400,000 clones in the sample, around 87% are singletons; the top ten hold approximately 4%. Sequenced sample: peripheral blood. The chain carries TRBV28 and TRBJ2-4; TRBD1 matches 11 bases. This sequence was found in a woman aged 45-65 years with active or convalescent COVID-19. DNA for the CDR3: TGTGCCAGCAGCGGACAGGGGGCGTTAGCCAAAAACATTCAGTACTTC. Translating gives CASSGQGALAKNIQYF.